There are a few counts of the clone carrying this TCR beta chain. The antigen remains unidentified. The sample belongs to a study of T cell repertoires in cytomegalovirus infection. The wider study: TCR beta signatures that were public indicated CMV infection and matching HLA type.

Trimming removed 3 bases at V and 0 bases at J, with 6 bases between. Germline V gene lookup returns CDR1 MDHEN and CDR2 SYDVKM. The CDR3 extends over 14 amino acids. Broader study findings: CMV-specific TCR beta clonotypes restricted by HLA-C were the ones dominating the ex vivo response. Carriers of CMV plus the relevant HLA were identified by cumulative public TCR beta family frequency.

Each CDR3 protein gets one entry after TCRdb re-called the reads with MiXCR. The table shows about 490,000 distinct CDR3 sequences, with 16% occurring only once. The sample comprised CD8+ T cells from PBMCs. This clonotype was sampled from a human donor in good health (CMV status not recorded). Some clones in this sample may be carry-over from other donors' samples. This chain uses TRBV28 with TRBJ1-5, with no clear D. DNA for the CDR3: TGTGCCAGCAGTTTTGGAGTTAGCAATCAGCCCCAGCATTTT. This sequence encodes CASSFGVSNQPQHF.